These 21 T cell receptor beta chains share one sample of origin, sequenced in a study of T cells in Graves' hyperthyroidism and ophthalmopathy. Amplification yielded TCR beta CDR3 regions, with RNA transcripts as the source. Using the HTBI primer set, a first-round RT-PCR was run on the TCR CDR3. TCRdb re-called the multiplex PCR reads with MiXCR, one entry per CDR3 protein. The sample shows over 550,000 distinct CDR3 sequences, around 15% of them seen only once. Material for sequencing was blood. These receptor sequences come from a woman aged 18 to 35 with Graves' hyperthyroidism.

This clonotype was counted many times. The rearrangement links TRBV3-1 to TRBJ1-1, with D unclear. V lost 6 bases, J lost 0 bases, and 8 bases lay in between. Looked up from germline, CDR1 is LGHDT and CDR2 is YNNKEL (reference sequence). This CDR3 is 13 amino acids long. DNA of the CDR3: TGTGCCAGCAGTCAACGGTTGAACACTGAAGCTTTCTTT. Translated, it gives CASSQRLNTEAFF.

This clonotype was detected ten times or more. This chain uses TRBV28 with TRBJ2-7; 7 bases align to TRBD1. Germline trimming cut 9 bases from V and 2 bases from J; bases unmatched to any gene: 7. The CDR3 totals 13 residues. CDR1 is MDHEN and CDR2 is SYDVKM in the germline V gene. The CDR3 sequence is CASHRGRTYEQYF. The CDR3 region has the DNA TGTGCCAGTCACAGGGGTCGAACCTACGAGCAGTACTTC.

This clonotype has more than one count but fewer than ten. The rearrangement joins TRBV29-1 to TRBJ1-4; D is unresolved. Trimming took 7 bases from V and 7 from J, leaving 13 bases between them. The CDR3 loop spans 12 amino acids. Germline CDR1 reads SQVTM; CDR2 reads ANQGSEA. The DNA of the CDR3 is TGCAGCGCCGGGCTTAATCGTGAAAAACTGTTTTTT. The encoded protein is CSAGLNREKLFF. The full variable domain, in which reference TRBV29-1 and TRBJ1-4 provide the parts outside the CDR3, is SAVISQKPSRDICQRGTSLTIQCQVDSQVTMMFWYRQQPGQSLTLIATANQGSEATYESGFVIDKFPISRPNLTFSTLTVSNMSPEDSSIYLCSAGLNREKLFFGSGTQLSVL.

This clonotype has a handful of counts. The chain uses TRBV4-3 and TRBJ1-1; 9 bases agree with TRBD1. This CDR3 region has 18 residues. Germline CDR1 LGHNA, CDR2 YSLEER. J gave up 5 bases and V 1 base, and 14 bases lay outside the gene matches. The CDR3 DNA sequence: TGCGCCAGCAGCCAAGTCGGGATTACAGGGGGCAGGTGGACTGAAGCTTTCTTT. It specifies CASSQVGITGGRWTEAFF.

This clonotype came up a few times. The rearrangement links TRBV29-1 to TRBJ2-3; D is unclear. The germline CDR1 and CDR2 sequences are SQVTM and ANQGSEA. The CDR3 runs to 12 residues. Between the trimmed V and J ends, which lost 6 bases and 4 bases, there was a span of 11 bases. CDR3 in DNA: TGCAGCGTGGCGGCCGGGCCAGATACGCAGTATTTT. Translating gives CSVAAGPDTQYF.

This clonotype was seen ten or more times. The chain recombines TRBV11-3 with TRBJ2-1; 10 bases fit TRBD2. CDR1 SGHNT and CDR2 YENEEA come from the germline V gene. The trim removed 6 bases at V and 2 bases at J, leaving 4 bases unmatched. There are 15 residues in the CDR3. The CDR3: CASSRGLAAYNEQFF. CDR3 bases: TGTGCCAGCAGTCGAGGACTAGCGGCCTACAATGAGCAGTTCTTC.

The chain combines TRBV13 with TRBJ2-6, with D unclear. CDR1 and CDR2 from the germline V gene are PRHDT and FYEKMQ (reference sequence). The CDR3 loop spans 16 amino acids. The V gene lost 2 bases and the J gene lost 0 bases, with 8 bases spanning the gap. The DNA of the CDR3 is TGTGCCAGCAGCTTATATCCCGCCTCTGGGGCCAACGTCCTGACTTTC. Translating it yields CASSLYPASGANVLTF. The variable domain in full, completed from reference TRBV13 and TRBJ2-6, reads AAGVIQSPRHLIKEKRETATLKCYPIPRHDTVYWYQQGPGQDPQFLISFYEKMQSDKGSIPDRFSAQQFSDYHSELNMSSLELGDSALYFCASSLYPASGANVLTFGAGSRLTVL.

This clonotype came up a few times. With a much larger clone just one base away, this may be a read error. The chain uses TRBV28 and TRBJ2-1, with D possibly being TRBD1 (6 bases). The CDR3 runs 17 residues. Germline-derived CDR1 and CDR2 are MDHEN and SYDVKM. The CDR3: CASSRAWGQTSYNEQLF. The CDR3 coding sequence is TGTGCCAGCAGTCGGGCTTGGGGGCAGACCTCCTACAATGAGCAGCTCTTC.

In the case of this clonotype: A much more abundant neighbour one base away suggests this may be a read error. This chain links TRBV11-3 with TRBJ2-2, with D unresolved. This CDR3 spans 13 amino acids. CDR1 SGHNT and CDR2 YENEEA come from the germline V gene. Trimming stripped 1 base from V and 9 bases from J, with 9 bases between. DNA of the CDR3: TGTGCCAGCAGCTTAGTAGGGAACAGGGAGCTGTTTTTT. Encoded protein: CASSLVGNRELFF.

This clonotype was seen only a few times. V gene TRBV6-1 combines with J gene TRBJ1-5; TRBD1 agrees at 7 bases. This CDR3 has 16 amino acids. Germline loops: CDR1 MNHNS, CDR2 SASEGT. The junction had 8 bases not matched to a gene; V was cut back by 6 bases and J by 0 bases. The DNA for the CDR3 is TGTGCCAGCAGCGATCCTCGACAGGGTAGCAATCAGCCCCAGCATTTT. It specifies CASSDPRQGSNQPQHF.

The gene calls are TRBV11-2 and TRBJ1-1; D gene unclear. Trimming shortened V by 2 bases and J by 4 bases, and 8 bases separated the two germline ends. Germline CDR1 is SGHAT and CDR2 is FQNNGV. This CDR3 comprises 13 residues. Written as DNA, the CDR3 is TGTGCCAGCAGCTTACAACGGGGCACTGAAGCTTTCTTT. It yields the protein CASSLQRGTEAFF.

The chain has TRBV7-2 and TRBJ2-5, with 9 nucleotides matching TRBD1. Trimming cost V 5 bases and J 9 bases; bases outside gene matches: 7. This CDR3 contains 13 residues. The germline gives CDR1 SGHTA, CDR2 FQGNSA. CDR3 sequence reads: CASSPDTGGPQYF. CDR3 DNA: TGTGCCAGCAGCCCCGACACAGGGGGCCCCCAGTACTTC. The variable domain in full, completed from reference TRBV7-2 and TRBJ2-5, reads GAGVSQSPSNKVTEKGKDVELRCDPISGHTALYWYRQSLGQGLEFLIYFQGNSAPDKSGLPSDRFSAERTGGSVSTLTIQRTQQEDSAVYLCASSPDTGGPQYFGPGTRLLVL.

In regard to this clonotype: A much larger clone sits a single nucleotide away, making a read error possible. The CDR3 DNA is TGTGCCAGCAGAAGTCTTGGAAGCGGGAACACTGAAGCTTTCTTT. Translating gives CASRSLGSGNTEAFF. The chain joins TRBV3-1 to TRBJ1-1, with D unclear. Germline lookup yields CDR1 LGHDT and CDR2 YNNKEL (reference sequence). V was trimmed by 6 bases and J by 1 base, leaving 15 bases between them. The CDR3 spans 15 residues.

This clonotype was seen only a few times. The V and J genes are TRBV12-3 or TRBV12-4 and TRBJ2-1; 10 positions match TRBD2. V lost 6 bases to trimming and J lost 0 bases; unmatched junction nucleotides: 14. The CDR3 length is 19 residues. The CDR3 spells CASSPSGLASGSSYNEQFF. The CDR3 coding sequence is TGTGCCAGCAGCCCCAGTGGTTTGGCTAGCGGGAGCTCCTACAATGAGCAGTTCTTC.

In this sample, this clonotype turned up many times. The chain combines TRBV2 with TRBJ2-7; D unresolved. The V gene lost 0 bases and the J gene lost 3 bases, with 6 bases spanning the gap. CDR3 length equals 13 residues. Germline V CDR1 and CDR2: SNHLY, FYNNEI. The CDR3 DNA sequence: TGTGCCAGCAGTGAAGCGCCCAGCTACGAGCAGTACTTC. It yields the protein CASSEAPSYEQYF.

This clonotype came up many times. V usage is TRBV20-1 and J usage is TRBJ2-7; D remains unclear. The CDR3 has 12 residues. Per the germline V gene, CDR1 is DFQATT and CDR2 is SNEGSKA (reference sequence). Trimming took off 4 bases at V and 2 bases at J, with 9 bases between the two ends. The CDR3 nucleotides read TGCAGTGCTAAGTCCGGGCCCTACGAGCAGTACTTC. This gives the protein CSAKSGPYEQYF.

This clonotype has at least ten counts. The J gene is TRBJ2-7, the V gene TRBV6-5; TRBD2 matches at 8 bases. The CDR3 contains 14 residues. The J segment lost 2 bases and the V segment lost 2 bases, leaving 2 bases of the junction unmatched. The germline CDR1 and CDR2 sequences are MNHEY and SVGAGI. The CDR3 coding sequence is TGTGCCAGCAGTTACGGACTAGCCACCTACGAGCAGTACTTC. This encodes CASSYGLATYEQYF.

This clonotype has more than one count but fewer than ten. The rearrangement joins TRBV6-5 to TRBJ2-1, with D possibly TRBD1 on 6 matching bases. The CDR3 has 17 residues. Germline CDR1 is MNHEY and CDR2 is SVGAGI. V was shortened by 0 bases and J by 2 bases, with 14 bases between the two germline ends. CDR3 in amino acids: CASSYSWGLVTYNEQFF. In DNA form, the CDR3 reads TGTGCCAGCAGTTACTCGTGGGGGCTTGTTACCTACAATGAGCAGTTCTTC.

In its sample, this clonotype was seen many times. DNA for the CDR3: TGTGCCACTTCTATTAAGGGTGAGAACACTGAAGCTTTCTTT. This translates into CATSIKGENTEAFF. V gene TRBV6-1 combines with J gene TRBJ1-1; D gene unclear. This CDR3 has 14 residues. The V gene's germline CDR1 is MNHNS and CDR2 SASEGT. Trimming removed 10 bases at V and 1 base at J, with 16 bases between.

This clonotype appeared a few times. This chain joins TRBV18 and TRBJ2-1, with 7 nucleotides matching TRBD2. This CDR3 spans 16 amino acids. The J segment lost 7 bases and the V segment lost 3 bases, leaving 12 bases of the junction unmatched. Germline V gene data show CDR1 as KGHSH and CDR2 as LQKENI. CDR3 in amino acids: CASSPRTGGSLNEQFF. The CDR3 DNA reads as TGTGCCAGCTCACCCCGTACGGGCGGGAGTCTAAATGAGCAGTTCTTC.

This clonotype was seen a few times. This chain connects TRBV7-2 to TRBJ2-7, with D possibly matching TRBD1 (5 bases). The CDR3 sequence is 12 residues long. Trimming pared 6 bases from V and 4 bases from J, leaving 10 bases between. The V gene's germline CDR1 is SGHTA and CDR2 FQGNSA. The CDR3 region is CASRSTVYEQYF. CDR3 bases: TGTGCCAGCAGGTCGACAGTTTACGAGCAGTACTTC.